These T cell receptor beta chains were read from a single sample in a study of TIL therapy for anti-PD-1-resistant metastatic lung cancer. The assay was immunoSEQ multiplex PCR, and TCRdb's table has in-frame clones only and misses some. This table has some 50,000 clones, roughly 78% appearing once. The sample here was blood, taken at baseline. Every receptor here comes from a man aged 70 or older with non-small cell lung cancer. Both conserved end residues are part of each CDR3. D genes are given only for firm matches. Clone sizes are given selectively: once, few, many, or a class where the clone is expanded.

d_call: -
v_call: TRBV27
clone_size: -
j_call: TRBJ2-4
cdr3_nt: TGTGCCAGCAGTTTGGGGTCGGCAACCCTCGGCATTCAGTACTTC
cdr3_aa: CASSLGSATLGIQYF

d_call: -
v_call: TRBV7-6
clone_size: once
j_call: TRBJ1-1
cdr3_nt: TGTGCCAGCAGCTCCGTTAGGTGGGGGCAGAACACTGAAGCTTTCTTT
cdr3_aa: CASSSVRWGQNTEAFF

d_call: TRBD2
v_call: TRBV11-3
clone_size: -
j_call: TRBJ2-1
cdr3_nt: TGTGCCAGCAGCTTAGCGGGGCGGGAGGAGCAGTTCTTC
cdr3_aa: CASSLAGREEQFF

d_call: -
v_call: TRBV6-1
clone_size: -
j_call: TRBJ2-5
cdr3_nt: TGTGCCAGCAGTGATTTGGGGGAGACCCAGTACTTC
cdr3_aa: CASSDLGETQYF

d_call: -
v_call: TRBV5-1
clone_size: -
j_call: TRBJ1-2
cdr3_nt: TGCGCCAGCAGCGACGACGGAAGTGGCTATGGCTACACCTTC
cdr3_aa: CASSDDGSGYGYTF

d_call: -
v_call: TRBV19
clone_size: -
j_call: TRBJ2-5
cdr3_nt: TGTGCCAGTAGTATAGATGGCAGGGGACAGACCCAGTACTTC
cdr3_aa: CASSIDGRGQTQYF

d_call: -
v_call: TRBV7-2
clone_size: once
j_call: TRBJ2-7
cdr3_nt: TGTGCCAGCAGCTTAGGTAACAGTTGGAACGAGCAGTACTTC
cdr3_aa: CASSLGNSWNEQYF

d_call: -
v_call: TRBV10-1
clone_size: -
j_call: TRBJ1-3
cdr3_nt: TGCGCCAGCATTAGTTGGGTTACTCCCGACACTGGAAACACCATATATTTT
cdr3_aa: CASISWVTPDTGNTIYF

d_call: -
v_call: TRBV7-6
clone_size: -
j_call: TRBJ2-2
cdr3_nt: TGTGCCAGCAGCTTATCCTCCAACACCGGGGAGCTGTTTTTT
cdr3_aa: CASSLSSNTGELFF

d_call: -
v_call: TRBV10-1
clone_size: few
j_call: TRBJ1-1
cdr3_nt: TGCGCCAGCAGTGAGGGGACCTACACTGAAGCTTTCTTT
cdr3_aa: CASSEGTYTEAFF

d_call: TRBD1
v_call: TRBV4-2
clone_size: -
j_call: TRBJ2-3
cdr3_nt: TGTGCCAGCAGCCGTGGACAGGGAGCAGATACGCAGTATTTT
cdr3_aa: CASSRGQGADTQYF